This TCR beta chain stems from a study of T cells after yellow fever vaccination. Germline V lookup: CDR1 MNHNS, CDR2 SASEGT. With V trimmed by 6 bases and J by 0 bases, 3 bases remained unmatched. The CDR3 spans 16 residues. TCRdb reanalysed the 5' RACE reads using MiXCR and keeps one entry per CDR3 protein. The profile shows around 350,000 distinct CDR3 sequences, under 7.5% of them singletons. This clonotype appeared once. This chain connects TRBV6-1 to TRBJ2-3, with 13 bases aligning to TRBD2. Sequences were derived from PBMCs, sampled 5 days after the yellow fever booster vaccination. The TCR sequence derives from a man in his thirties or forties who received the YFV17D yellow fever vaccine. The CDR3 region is CASRGTSGASTDTQYF. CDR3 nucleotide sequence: TGTGCCAGCAGAGGGACTAGCGGGGCTAGCACAGATACGCAGTATTTT.